This T cell receptor beta chain was documented in a study of OX40 agonist ivuxolimab in advanced cancers. Points from the study as a whole: Individuals who were partial responders at 0.1-3.0 mg/kg had clonal expansion that ranked among the lowest. Low normalized clonal expansion also occurred in some nonresponding patients.

To note about this clone: The antigen is undetermined.

Assay used: immunoSEQ multiplex PCR; TCRdb lists only in-frame clones, some missing. The table shows some 59,000 clones, with approximately 89% occurring only once. The receptor was isolated from an adult with an advanced solid tumor such as melanoma, head and neck, liver or kidney cancer. The sample consisted of CD4+ or CD8+ T cells sorted from blood, taken in a trial of the OX40 agonist ivuxolimab.

The CDR3 sequence: CASRVQGGRKAEAFF. CDR3 nucleotide sequence: TGTGCCAGCAGAGTCCAGGGGGGACGTAAGGCTGAAGCTTTCTTT. The V gene is TRBV28, the J gene TRBJ1-1; 7 positions match TRBD1. The V gene's germline CDR1 is MDHEN and CDR2 SYDVKM. After removal of 6 bases from V and 6 bases from J, the junction contained 13 bases not matched to a gene. This CDR3 spans 15 amino acids.